A single TCR beta chain is shown here with its context. Its target is unknown. This CDR3 has 12 amino acids. Germline lookup yields CDR1 SEHNR and CDR2 FQNEAQ (reference sequence). J lost 6 bases, V lost 6 bases, and 4 bases had no gene match. The data stem from a study of cytomegalovirus exposure and HLA in healthy donors. General study points: A missense DCLRE1C variant was associated with V- and J-gene trimming of TCR beta chains in a later analysis, and an independent cohort replicated the association.

The PCR was carried out with 60 Vbeta primers and 13 Jbeta primers. TCRdb keeps only in-frame clones here, not all; method: immunoSEQ multiplex PCR. This sample has 150,000 to 250,000 clones; roughly 79% occur once, and the top ten carry 1.5% to 2%. Each donor was healthy, and each was a bone marrow donor. The sample was PBMCs. The chain combines TRBV7-9 with TRBJ1-1; TRBD1 agrees at 7 bases. This sequence originates from a young man in good health and CMV-seronegative. Here the CDR3 DNA reads TGTGCCAGCAGTTACGGGACAGCTGAAGCTTTCTTT. It codes for CASSYGTAEAFF.